Presented here are 22 T cell receptor beta chains from one specimen sequenced in a study of cytomegalovirus exposure and HLA in healthy donors. Primers included in the PCR were 60 Vbeta and 13 Jbeta primers. Data came from immunoSEQ multiplex PCR; TCRdb stores just in-frame clones and leaves some out. The data hold about 120,000 clones, with around 66% observed a single time. The material sequenced was PBMCs. The receptor set was obtained from a woman in her forties in good health and CMV-seropositive.

The chain recombines TRBV7-8 with TRBJ2-5, with D perhaps matching TRBD2 (7 bases). Germline V gene lookup returns CDR1 SGHVS and CDR2 FQNEAQ. With 1 base removed from V and 4 bases from J, the gap between germline ends came to 13 bases. The CDR3 loop spans 15 amino acids. The CDR3 here is CASSLGGGGSETQYF. The DNA of the CDR3 is TGTGCCAGCAGCTTAGGAGGGGGGGGCTCAGAGACCCAGTACTTC.

The rearrangement links TRBV19 to TRBJ2-7; 8 bases align to TRBD1. This CDR3 contains 18 residues. V was pared by 3 bases and J by 5 bases, with 18 bases of the junction left unmatched. From germline, CDR1 is LNHDA and CDR2 SQIVND (reference sequence). CDR3: CASSMTSTRGTGEHEQYF. CDR3 bases: TGTGCCAGTAGTATGACCTCGACTCGCGGGACAGGCGAACACGAGCAGTACTTC.

CDR3 coding DNA: TGTGCCAGCAGCCTGCAGGGACAGGGCTCTATGAACACTGAAGCTTTCTTT. This codes for CASSLQGQGSMNTEAFF. The chain uses TRBV13 and TRBJ1-1, with 9 bases that match TRBD1. The CDR3 sequence is 17 residues long. The V gene's germline CDR1 is PRHDT and CDR2 FYEKMQ (reference sequence). Trimming removed 5 bases from V and 0 bases from J; junction bases left unmatched: 10.

This clone was counted a single time. V and J are TRBV20-1 and TRBJ2-3; D is possibly TRBD1 (5 bases). In germline, CDR1 is DFQATT, CDR2 SNEGSKA (reference sequence). Trimming stripped 5 bases from V and 4 bases from J, with 7 bases between. The CDR3 is made up of 11 amino acids. The CDR3 nucleotides are TGCAGTGCTCTCAGGGCAGATACGCAGTATTTT. Protein sequence: CSALRADTQYF.

This clone has only a few counts. The chain carries TRBV4-2 and TRBJ2-5; D is possibly TRBD2 (6 bases). The germline V gene has CDR1 LGHNA and CDR2 YNFKEQ. V was cut by 4 bases and J by 0 bases, with 15 bases left in between. This CDR3 region has 16 residues. DNA for the CDR3: TGTGCCAGCAGCCCAACAGGCCTAGCGTACCAAGAGACCCAGTACTTC. Translation: CASSPTGLAYQETQYF.

The chain joins TRBV30 to TRBJ1-2; D gene uncertain. V gave up 3 bases and J gave up 5 bases, with 13 bases separating them. CDR1 and CDR2 from the germline V gene are GTSNPN and SVGIG (reference sequence). The CDR3 totals 13 residues. In DNA, the CDR3 is TGTGCCTGGAGGTCGACGGCGACTTATGGCTACACCTTC. Translating gives CAWRSTATYGYTF.

This clone was detected only a few times. The chain employs TRBV19 and TRBJ2-2, with a weak D call TRBD1 (5 bases). This CDR3 comprises 15 residues. CDR1 LNHDA and CDR2 SQIVND come from the germline V gene (reference sequence). The V gene lost 2 bases and the J gene lost 1 base, with 8 bases spanning the gap. The CDR3 protein is CASSIRQGNTGELFF. The CDR3 DNA follows: TGTGCCAGTAGTATAAGGCAGGGGAACACCGGGGAGCTGTTTTTT. Drawing the rest from reference TRBV19 and TRBJ2-2, the complete variable domain is DGGITQSPKYLFRKEGQNVTLSCEQNLNHDAMYWYRQDPGQGLRLIYYSQIVNDFQKGDIAEGYSVSREKKESFPLTVTSAQKNPTAFYLCASSIRQGNTGELFFGEGSRLTVL.

The J gene is TRBJ1-4, the V gene TRBV18; weak D call: TRBD1 (5 bases). Per germline, CDR1 KGHSH and CDR2 LQKENI. V shed 1 base and J shed 0 bases, with 6 bases lying between them. The CDR3 contains 15 residues. The CDR3 region has the DNA TGTGCCAGCTCACCACAGGGGACAACTAATGAAAAACTGTTTTTT. It yields the protein CASSPQGTTNEKLFF.

The chain couples TRBV12-5 to TRBJ1-4, with 7 bases identical to TRBD1. V trimming: 5 bases; J trimming: 6 bases; junction bases outside the gene matches: 6. The CDR3 is made up of 14 amino acids. Germline V lookup: CDR1 LGHNT, CDR2 FRNRAP. CDR3 DNA sequence: TGTGCTAGTGGTAATGACAGGGTGGATGAAAAACTGTTTTTT. This codes for CASGNDRVDEKLFF. The whole variable domain, filled in from reference TRBV12-5 and TRBJ1-4, reads DARVTQTPRHKVTEMGQEVTMRCQPILGHNTVFWYRQTMMQGLELLAYFRNRAPLDDSGMPKDRFSAEMPDATLATLKIQPSEPRDSAVYFCASGNDRVDEKLFFGSGTQLSVL.

This clone came up a few times. This same CDR3 is encoded by further DNA sequences in the sample. The chain links TRBV5-1 to TRBJ1-1; D call uncertain. The germline V gene encodes CDR1 SGHRS and CDR2 YFSETQ. The V end lost 1 base, the J end lost 1 base, and 5 bases lay between the germline ends. The CDR3 contains 13 residues. This CDR3 reads CASSLTGNTEAFF. CDR3 nucleotides: TGCGCCAGCAGCTTGACGGGGAACACTGAAGCTTTCTTT.

This chain connects TRBV7-6 to TRBJ2-1; 8 nucleotides match TRBD2. Germline V CDR1 and CDR2: SGHVS, FNYEAQ. This CDR3 region has 15 residues. V dropped 5 bases and J dropped 8; count of bases not matched to a gene: 11. The CDR3 region is CASSLSQAGVDEQFF. CDR3 in DNA: TGTGCCAGCAGCCTATCCCAAGCGGGGGTAGATGAGCAGTTCTTC.

The rearrangement links TRBV13 to TRBJ2-7, with 12 bases identical to TRBD2. The CDR3 totals 15 residues. Looked up from germline, CDR1 is PRHDT and CDR2 is FYEKMQ (reference sequence). V was clipped by 5 bases and J by 6 bases; unmatched bases: 8. The CDR3 reads CASSGRLAGDLEQYF. Written as DNA, the CDR3 is TGTGCCAGCAGCGGTAGACTAGCGGGAGATCTCGAGCAGTACTTC.

The rearrangement uses TRBV29-1 and TRBJ2-4; maybe TRBD1 (5 bases). Trimming cost V 6 bases and J 3 bases, with 9 bases left between them. This CDR3 has 12 amino acids. Germline V lookup: CDR1 SQVTM, CDR2 ANQGSEA. In DNA form, the CDR3 reads TGCAGCGTGCATGACAGCAAAAACATTCAGTACTTC. It encodes CSVHDSKNIQYF.

This clone was detected once. V usage is TRBV28 and J usage is TRBJ2-5; D is unclear. The DNA end is more similar to TRBJ2-7, so the J call may be wrong. The germline V gene has CDR1 MDHEN and CDR2 SYDVKM. This CDR3 region has 15 residues. The DNA of the CDR3 is TGTGCCAGCAGCCCTACCGGCCAGGTACGCTACGAGCAGTACTTC. It encodes CASSPTGQVRYEQYF.

The chain employs TRBV6-5 and TRBJ1-2; weak D call: TRBD1 (6 bases). CDR1 MNHEY and CDR2 SVGAGI come from the germline V gene. V lost 6 bases and J lost 5, with 16 bases in between. The CDR3 length is 14 residues. The CDR3 coding sequence is TGTGCCAGCAGCCCTAGACAGGAATTTTATGGCTACACCTTC. It encodes CASSPRQEFYGYTF.

The chain uses TRBV11-2 and TRBJ2-7; the D is unclear. Trimming pared 6 bases from V and 0 bases from J, leaving 12 bases between. This CDR3 comprises 14 residues. The germline V gene encodes CDR1 SGHAT and CDR2 FQNNGV. This CDR3 is CASRPRRSSYEQYF. Here the CDR3 DNA reads TGTGCCAGCAGACCCAGACGGAGCTCCTACGAGCAGTACTTC.

This clone was seen more than once but under ten times. V is TRBV19 and J is TRBJ2-7, with a possible D match to TRBD2 (5 bases). Germline V lookup: CDR1 LNHDA, CDR2 SQIVND (reference sequence). The CDR3 sequence is 14 residues long. Trimming left V 5 bases short and J 1 base short, with 12 bases between. The CDR3 DNA reads TGTGCCAGTAGTGCCACTAGTGGGTCCTACGAGCAGTACTTC. Amino acids: CASSATSGSYEQYF.

J is TRBJ2-7 and V is TRBV6-6, with 13 bases identical to TRBD2. Germline CDR1 reads MNHNY; CDR2 reads SVGAGI (reference sequence). The V gene end was trimmed by 4 bases and the J gene end by 5 bases; junction bases not matched to a gene: 5. There are 15 residues in the CDR3. CDR3 nucleotide sequence: TGTGCCAGCAGTTGCACTAGCGGGAGGGAGGACGAGCAGTACTTC. Translating it yields CASSCTSGREDEQYF.

V gene TRBV2 combines with J gene TRBJ2-1; TRBD2 aligns across 11 bases. CDR1 and CDR2 (germline): SNHLY, FYNNEI. Trimming cost V 5 bases and J 10 bases; bases outside gene matches: 13. This CDR3 is built from 16 residues. The CDR3 protein is CASSPFGTSGAGEQFF. Here the CDR3 DNA reads TGTGCCAGCAGTCCTTTCGGGACTAGCGGAGCAGGGGAGCAGTTCTTC. Filled out from reference TRBV2 and TRBJ2-1, the complete variable domain reads EPEVTQTPSHQVTQMGQEVILRCVPISNHLYFYWYRQILGQKVEFLVSFYNNEISEKSEIFDDQFSVERPDGSNFTLKIRSTKLEDSAMYFCASSPFGTSGAGEQFFGPGTRLTVL.

The J gene is TRBJ1-6, the V gene TRBV9; the D gene is possibly TRBD1 (5 bases). Germline V gives CDR1 SGDLS, CDR2 YYNGEE. The CDR3 has 15 amino acids. V was shortened by 3 bases and J by 5 bases, with 12 bases between the two germline ends. The CDR3, as DNA: TGTGCCAGCAGCGGCGGAAGGGGCGATAATTCACCCCTCCACTTT. It is translated as CASSGGRGDNSPLHF.

The chain couples TRBV5-6 to TRBJ2-3, with TRBD2 identical over 11 bases. This CDR3 has 16 amino acids. Germline V CDR1 and CDR2: SGHDT, YYEEEE. Trimming at V came to 4 bases and at J to 0 bases, leaving 4 bases not matched to a gene. CDR3 sequence reads: CASSRVAGGSTDTQYF. As DNA, the CDR3 is TGTGCCAGCAGCCGAGTAGCGGGGGGGAGCACAGATACGCAGTATTTT.

The J gene is TRBJ1-3, the V gene TRBV6-4; D remains ambiguous. Trimming stripped 8 bases from V and 3 bases from J, with 17 bases between. Germline V gene sequence: CDR1 MRHNA, CDR2 SNTAGT. This CDR3 has 15 amino acids. This chain's CDR3 is CASSYYRPGGNTIYF. The CDR3 nucleotides are TGTGCCAGCTCTTACTATCGACCCGGTGGAAACACCATATATTTT.